This is a list of T cell receptor beta chains from one sample in a study of blood T cells in healthy people across ages. TCRdb itself ran the 5' RACE reads through MiXCR, one entry per CDR3 protein. The sample has more than 1 million distinct CDR3 sequences; 35% to 50% are singletons. The sequenced sample was blood. All receptors derive from a woman aged 60 to 75 in good health. Both conserved end residues are part of each CDR3.

TRBV7-3,CASSASGGRTEAFF
TRBV6-5,CASSYSGTGARVEKLFF
TRBV5-1,CASSANPSTDTQYF
TRBV3-1,CASSQARSSYGYTF
TRBV5-5,CASSSQTSGRKNQETLYF
TRBV12-3/TRBV12-4,CASTLVGANVLTF
TRBV5-1,CASSLVGATYEQYF
TRBV27,CASSLYLTGAMGFGSPLHF
TRBV5-1,CASSTGEVWQFF
TRBV15,CATRETSGGGRDTQYF
TRBV20-1,CSAHRGGDEQYF
TRBV29-1,CSAAGTSGSDTQYF
TRBV5-1,CASSLSGRLQETQYF
TRBV20-1,CSARGGYTDTQYF
TRBV4-1,CASSQVGPGQPQHF
TRBV10-1,CASNGAGPDEQYF
TRBV12-3/TRBV12-4,CASSLDSGGTEAFF
TRBV6-5,CASSGRAGNTDTQYF
TRBV7-9,CASSLNQGRSDTQYF
TRBV20-1,CSASTTWRDFYNEQFF
TRBV27,CASSSLTSASYNEQFF
TRBV5-1,CASSPGQGGHNEQYF
TRBV5-1,CASSLVGGALAGVRTYEQYF
TRBV15,CATSKDRLGAQPQHF
TRBV6-1,CASSALASEQYF
TRBV29-1,CSAGFVGTSLYEQYF
TRBV24-1,CATSDRAGGLYEQYF
TRBV7-9,CASSQPLQGFDYGYTF
TRBV10-3,CAISEVLAGVAHEQYF
TRBV7-2,CASSLSRITDTQYF
TRBV27,CASSSREGDQPQHF
TRBV15,CATSRVGTGEETQYF
TRBV13,CASSLGPPGTANEKLFF
TRBV27,CASSPLQGVRNQPQHF
TRBV27,CASSLLSSLEYNSPLHF
TRBV9,CASSGSTSGRGEDTQYF
TRBV30,CAWSGNSYNEQFF
TRBV24-1,CATSDQTVPDTQYF
TRBV2,CASSPQGPNEKLFF
TRBV12-3/TRBV12-4,CASSMGGADTQYF
TRBV6-1,CASRVLADQETQYF
TRBV12-5,CASGLDPKGGRISTDTQYF
TRBV20-1,CSAPGGGSYNSPLHF
TRBV27,CASSLIGSEQYF
TRBV11-2,CASSPSTASGEQYF
TRBV6-5,CASSYSSGPGKGEKLFF
TRBV2,CASRTLHSGANVLTF
TRBV5-1,CASSRDRGDGYTF
TRBV7-9,CASRPTTPRTVQETQYF
TRBV27,CVSSLNSYEQYF
TRBV27,CASTARYNEQFF
TRBV5-1,CASSLSGLAGATGELFF
TRBV4-1,CASSQVGLAGGSSYNEQFF
TRBV27,CASSFGGSRRAFF
TRBV27,CASSVGPGNEQFF
TRBV6-6,CASSRQNSSYNEQFF
TRBV5-1,CASYYGQADNEQFF
TRBV4-2,CASSQLAGVKAYEQYF